What follows describes a single T cell receptor (beta chain). The germline gives CDR1 DFQATT, CDR2 SNEGSKA (reference sequence). CDR3 length equals 13 residues. The sample belongs to a study of T cells in severe cutaneous drug reactions. Whole-study context: RegiSCAR criteria gave all enrolled patients a probable or definite SJS/TEN or DRESS diagnosis.

Libraries were made by iRepertoire multiplex PCR with TCR subtype-specific primers for bulk and single-cell sequencing. TCRdb reprocessed the multiplex PCR reads, with one entry per CDR3 protein and no DNA. The data show fewer than 7,500 distinct CDR3 sequences, and the top ten clones hold around a third. The donors had carbamazepine-induced Stevens-Johnson syndrome or toxic epidermal necrolysis. The chain couples TRBV20-1 to TRBJ2-7; the TCRdb call, TRBD1, lacks DNA for checking. The sequencing sample was made of cells from a skin blister. This sequence was found in a human donor with toxic epidermal necrolysis, a severe cutaneous drug reaction. The CDR3 here is CSARGDRGYEQYF.